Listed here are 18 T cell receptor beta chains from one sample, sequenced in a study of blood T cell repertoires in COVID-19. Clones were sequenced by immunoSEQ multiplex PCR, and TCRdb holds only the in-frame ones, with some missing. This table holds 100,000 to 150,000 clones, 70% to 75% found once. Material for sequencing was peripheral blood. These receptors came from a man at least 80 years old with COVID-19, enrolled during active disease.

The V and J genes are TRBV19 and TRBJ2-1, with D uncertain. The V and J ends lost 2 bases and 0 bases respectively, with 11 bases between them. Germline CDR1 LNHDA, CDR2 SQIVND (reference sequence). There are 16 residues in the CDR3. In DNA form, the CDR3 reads TGTGCCAGTAGTATATATCGATGGAGCTCCTACAATGAGCAGTTCTTC. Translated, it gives CASSIYRWSSYNEQFF.

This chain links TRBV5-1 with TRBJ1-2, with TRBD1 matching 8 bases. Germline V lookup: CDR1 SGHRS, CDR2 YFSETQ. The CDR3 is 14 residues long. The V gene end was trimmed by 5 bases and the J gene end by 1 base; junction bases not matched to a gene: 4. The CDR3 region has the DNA TGCGCCAGCAGACAGGGGGATCGTAACTATGGCTACACCTTC. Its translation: CASRQGDRNYGYTF.

CDR3: CASSPRAASMNTEAFF. The CDR3 DNA follows: TGTGCCAGCTCACCACGGGCAGCCAGCATGAACACTGAAGCTTTCTTT. The V gene is TRBV18, the J gene TRBJ1-1; no reliable D call. CDR3 length equals 16 residues. With 1 base removed from V and 0 bases from J, the gap between germline ends came to 12 bases. The germline CDR1 and CDR2 sequences are KGHSH and LQKENI.

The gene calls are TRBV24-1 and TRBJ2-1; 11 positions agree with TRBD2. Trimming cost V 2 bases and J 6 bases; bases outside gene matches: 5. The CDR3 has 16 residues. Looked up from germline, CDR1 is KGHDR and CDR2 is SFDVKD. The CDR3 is CATSDSLAGGPNEQFF. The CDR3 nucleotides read TGTGCCACCAGTGATTCTTTAGCGGGAGGGCCCAATGAGCAGTTCTTC.

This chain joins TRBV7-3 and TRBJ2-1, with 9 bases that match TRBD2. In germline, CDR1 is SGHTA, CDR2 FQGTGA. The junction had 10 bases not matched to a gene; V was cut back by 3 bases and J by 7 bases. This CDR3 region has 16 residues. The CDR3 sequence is CASSFPLAGDRNEQFF. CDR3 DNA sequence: TGTGCCAGCAGCTTCCCCTTAGCGGGAGATCGGAATGAGCAGTTCTTC.

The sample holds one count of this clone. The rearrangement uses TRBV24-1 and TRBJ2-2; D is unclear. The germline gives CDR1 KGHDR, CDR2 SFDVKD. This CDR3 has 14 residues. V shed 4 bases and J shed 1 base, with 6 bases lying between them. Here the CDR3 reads CATSDQRNTGELFF. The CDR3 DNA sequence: TGTGCCACCAGTGACCAGCGGAACACCGGGGAGCTGTTTTTT.

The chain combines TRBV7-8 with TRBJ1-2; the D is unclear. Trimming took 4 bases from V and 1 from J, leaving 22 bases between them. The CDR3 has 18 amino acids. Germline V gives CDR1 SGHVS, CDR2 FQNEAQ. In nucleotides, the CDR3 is TGTGCCAGCAGCTCCGTGGTCCTCGCCAACTCCAATAACTATGGCTACACCTTC. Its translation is CASSSVVLANSNNYGYTF. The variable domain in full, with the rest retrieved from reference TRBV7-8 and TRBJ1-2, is GAGVSQSPRYKVAKRGQDVALRCDPISGHVSLFWYQQALGQGPEFLTYFQNEAQLDKSGLPSDRFFAERPEGSVSTLKIQRTQQEDSAVYLCASSSVVLANSNNYGYTFGSGTRLTVV.

The CDR3 protein is CSATSGRASSYNEQFF. As DNA, the CDR3 is TGCAGCGCGACTAGCGGGAGGGCGAGCTCCTACAATGAGCAGTTCTTC. This chain uses TRBV29-1 with TRBJ2-1; 14 bases are a match to TRBD2. Germline V gene sequence: CDR1 SQVTM, CDR2 ANQGSEA. The CDR3 loop spans 16 amino acids. V trimming: 7 bases; J trimming: 0 bases; junction bases outside the gene matches: 5.

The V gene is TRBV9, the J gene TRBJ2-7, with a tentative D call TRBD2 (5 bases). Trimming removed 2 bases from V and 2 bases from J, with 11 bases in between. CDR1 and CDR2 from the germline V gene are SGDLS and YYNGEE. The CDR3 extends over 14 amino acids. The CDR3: CASSVAGYAYEQYF. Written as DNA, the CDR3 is TGTGCCAGCAGCGTTGCGGGCTACGCCTACGAGCAGTACTTC.

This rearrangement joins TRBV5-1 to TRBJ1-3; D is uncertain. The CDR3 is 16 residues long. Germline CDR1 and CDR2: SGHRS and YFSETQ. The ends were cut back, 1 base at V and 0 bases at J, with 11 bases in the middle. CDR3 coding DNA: TGCGCCAGCAGCTTGTATCCGAGCTCCTCTGGAAACACCATATATTTT. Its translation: CASSLYPSSSGNTIYF.

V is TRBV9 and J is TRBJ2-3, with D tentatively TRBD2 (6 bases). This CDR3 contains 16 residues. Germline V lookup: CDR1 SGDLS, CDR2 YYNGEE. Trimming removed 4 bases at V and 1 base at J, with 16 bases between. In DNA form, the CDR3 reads TGTGCCAGCAGCAAACGCCGGGAGTCTGGCACAGATACGCAGTATTTT. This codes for CASSKRRESGTDTQYF.

The CDR3, as DNA: TGTGCCAGCAGCTTTCAGGGGGCGTGGGCAGAGACCCAGTACTTC. Amino acids: CASSFQGAWAETQYF. The chain carries TRBV5-4 and TRBJ2-5; 8 bases align to TRBD1. The CDR3 covers 15 residues. The germline gives CDR1 SGHNT, CDR2 YYREEE (reference sequence). V shed 2 bases, J shed 4 bases, and the junction held 7 bases outside the gene matches.

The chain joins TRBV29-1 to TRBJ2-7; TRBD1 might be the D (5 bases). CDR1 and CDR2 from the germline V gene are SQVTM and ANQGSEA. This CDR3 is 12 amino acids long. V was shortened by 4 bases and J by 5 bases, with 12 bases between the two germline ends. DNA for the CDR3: TGCAGCGTTGCGGCAGGGATGCACGAGCAGTACTTC. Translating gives CSVAAGMHEQYF.

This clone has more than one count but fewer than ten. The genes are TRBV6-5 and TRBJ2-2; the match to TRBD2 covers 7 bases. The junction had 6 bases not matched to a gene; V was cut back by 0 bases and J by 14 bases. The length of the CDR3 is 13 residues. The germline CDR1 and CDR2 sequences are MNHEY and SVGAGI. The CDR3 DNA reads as TGTGCCAGCAGTTACTCTACAAGCGGGATACTGTTTTTT. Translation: CASSYSTSGILFF.

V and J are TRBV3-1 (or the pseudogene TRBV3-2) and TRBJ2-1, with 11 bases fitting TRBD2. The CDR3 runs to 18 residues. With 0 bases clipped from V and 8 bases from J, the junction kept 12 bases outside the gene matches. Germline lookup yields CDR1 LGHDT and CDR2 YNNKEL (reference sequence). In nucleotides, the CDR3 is TGTGCCAGCAGCCAAGATCTCAGCCTAGCGGGAGGAATTCATGAGCAGTTCTTC. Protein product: CASSQDLSLAGGIHEQFF.

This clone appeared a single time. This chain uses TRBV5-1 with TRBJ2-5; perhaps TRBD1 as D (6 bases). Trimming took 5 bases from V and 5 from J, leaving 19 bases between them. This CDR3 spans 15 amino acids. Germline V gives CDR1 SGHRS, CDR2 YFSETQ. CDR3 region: CASRVPATGRETQYF. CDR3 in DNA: TGCGCCAGCAGGGTCCCCGCGACAGGCCGGGAGACCCAGTACTTC.

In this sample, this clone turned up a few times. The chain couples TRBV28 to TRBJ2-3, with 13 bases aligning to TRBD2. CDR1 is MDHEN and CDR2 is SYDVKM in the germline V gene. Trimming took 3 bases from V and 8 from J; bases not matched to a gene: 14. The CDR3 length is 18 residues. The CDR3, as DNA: TGTGCCAGCAGTTTCTATGCGGGCACTAGCGGGAGGGTGGGTACGCAGTATTTT. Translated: CASSFYAGTSGRVGTQYF.

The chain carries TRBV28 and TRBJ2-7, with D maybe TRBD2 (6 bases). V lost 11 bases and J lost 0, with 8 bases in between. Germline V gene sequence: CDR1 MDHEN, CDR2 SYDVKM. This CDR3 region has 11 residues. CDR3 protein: CAGGSSYEQYF. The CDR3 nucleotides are TGTGCCGGGGGGAGCTCCTACGAGCAGTACTTC.